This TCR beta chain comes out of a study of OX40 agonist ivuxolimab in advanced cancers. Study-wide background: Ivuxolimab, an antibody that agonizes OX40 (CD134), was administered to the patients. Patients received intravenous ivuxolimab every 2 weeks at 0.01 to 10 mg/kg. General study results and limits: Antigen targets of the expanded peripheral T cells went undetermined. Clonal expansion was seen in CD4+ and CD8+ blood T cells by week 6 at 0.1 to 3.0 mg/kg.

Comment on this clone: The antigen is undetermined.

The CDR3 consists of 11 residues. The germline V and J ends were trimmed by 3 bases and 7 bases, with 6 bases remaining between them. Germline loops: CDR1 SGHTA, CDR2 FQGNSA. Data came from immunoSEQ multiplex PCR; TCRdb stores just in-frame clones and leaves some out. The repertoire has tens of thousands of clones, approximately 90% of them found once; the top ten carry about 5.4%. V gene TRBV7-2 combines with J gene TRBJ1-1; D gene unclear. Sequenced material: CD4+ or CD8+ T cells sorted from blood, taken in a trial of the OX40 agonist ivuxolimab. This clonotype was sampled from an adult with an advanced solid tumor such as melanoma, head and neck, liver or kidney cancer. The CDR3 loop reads CASSFVGEAFF. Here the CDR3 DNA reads TGTGCCAGCAGCTTCGTGGGTGAAGCTTTCTTT. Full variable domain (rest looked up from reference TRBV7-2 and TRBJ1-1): GAGVSQSPSNKVTEKGKDVELRCDPISGHTALYWYRQSLGQGLEFLIYFQGNSAPDKSGLPSDRFSAERTGGSVSTLTIQRTQQEDSAVYLCASSFVGEAFFGQGTRLTVV.